This entry lists 21 T cell receptor beta chains sequenced from one sample in a study of blood T cell repertoires in COVID-19. Using immunoSEQ multiplex PCR, the repertoire was profiled, and TCRdb retains in-frame clones only, with some absent. The table includes 55,000 to 75,000 clones, roughly 72% detected once. Source material: peripheral blood. All receptors come from a woman in her 70s with COVID-19, enrolled during active disease.

A few counts support this clone. The chain links TRBV9 to TRBJ1-3, with unresolved D. Germline lookup yields CDR1 SGDLS and CDR2 YYNGEE. The germline V and J ends were trimmed by 0 bases and 2 bases, with 9 bases remaining between them. This CDR3 comprises 15 residues. CDR3 sequence: CASSVDGGTGNTIYF. CDR3 DNA: TGTGCCAGCAGCGTAGATGGAGGAACTGGAAACACCATATATTTT.

The V and J genes are TRBV6-4 and TRBJ1-2; possible D gene TRBD1, 6 bases. The CDR3 consists of 12 residues. Trimming shortened V by 8 bases and J by 6 bases, and 13 bases separated the two germline ends. The V gene's germline CDR1 is MRHNA and CDR2 SNTAGT. The CDR3 DNA reads as TGTGCCAGCGGGGGCTTGCTGAATGGCTACACCTTC. Encoded protein: CASGGLLNGYTF.

The chain combines TRBV29-1 with TRBJ1-2; possibly TRBD1 for D (5 bases). Per the germline V gene, CDR1 is SQVTM and CDR2 is ANQGSEA. Between the trimmed V and J ends, which lost 5 bases and 8 bases, there was a span of 18 bases. The CDR3 contains 13 residues. In DNA form, the CDR3 reads TGCAGCGTTCTTCCTGGCAGGGAAGGAGGCTACACCTTC. Encoded protein: CSVLPGREGGYTF.

V usage is TRBV6-2 or TRBV6-3 and J usage is TRBJ2-7, with D perhaps matching TRBD2 (5 bases). The V and J ends lost 0 bases and 6 bases respectively, with 9 bases between them. Germline V gene sequence: CDR1 MNHEY, CDR2 SVGEGT. This CDR3 contains 13 residues. The CDR3 here is CASSYSERGEQYV. CDR3 nucleotide sequence: TGTGCCAGCAGTTACTCGGAACGGGGCGAGCAGTACGTC.

The chain carries TRBV9 and TRBJ1-4; no firm D call. Germline CDR1 and CDR2: SGDLS and YYNGEE. The germline V and J ends were trimmed by 1 base and 5 bases, with 12 bases remaining between them. The CDR3 length is 15 residues. CDR3 sequence (DNA): TGTGCCAGCAGCGTACGGGAGGGCTGGAATGAAAAACTGTTTTTT. Translating it yields CASSVREGWNEKLFF.

The chain has TRBV6-5 and TRBJ1-2; D possibly corresponds to TRBD1 (5 bases). Trimming took 6 bases from V and 5 from J, leaving 19 bases between them. Germline CDR1 reads MNHEY; CDR2 reads SVGAGI. This CDR3 comprises 15 residues. As DNA, the CDR3 is TGTGCCAGCAGCCTTGGGTTGACAGCGACTTATGGCTACACCTTC. It codes for CASSLGLTATYGYTF.

The chain joins TRBV29-1 to TRBJ1-2, with D tentatively TRBD1 (5 bases). CDR3 size: 14 residues. V dropped 0 bases and J dropped 4 bases, with 12 bases sitting between them. The germline gives CDR1 SQVTM, CDR2 ANQGSEA. The CDR3 DNA reads as TGCAGCGTTGAAGATCGCGGGGGTGTCTATGGCTACACCTTC. It specifies CSVEDRGGVYGYTF. The full variable domain, rest sourced from reference TRBV29-1 and TRBJ1-2, is SAVISQKPSRDICQRGTSLTIQCQVDSQVTMMFWYRQQPGQSLTLIATANQGSEATYESGFVIDKFPISRPNLTFSTLTVSNMSPEDSSIYLCSVEDRGGVYGYTFGSGTRLTVV.

Only a few counts were recorded for this clone. The chain links TRBV19 to TRBJ1-4; 7 bases are shared with TRBD1. Germline CDR1 LNHDA, CDR2 SQIVND (reference sequence). There are 13 residues in the CDR3. The ends lost 10 bases at V and 9 bases at J; junction bases unmatched: 11. CDR3 sequence: CATKYPGQKKLFF. The CDR3 nucleotides read TGTGCCACAAAATACCCGGGACAGAAAAAACTGTTTTTT.

This clone is a singleton in its sample. This chain's CDR3 is CASSATSGQETQYF. CDR3 DNA: TGTGCCAGTAGTGCAACTAGCGGGCAAGAGACCCAGTACTTC. This rearrangement joins TRBV19 to TRBJ2-5; 9 bases line up with TRBD2. J gave up 2 bases and V 5 bases, and 3 bases lay outside the gene matches. The germline gives CDR1 LNHDA, CDR2 SQIVND (reference sequence). The CDR3 is made up of 14 amino acids.

The gene calls are TRBV6-1 and TRBJ2-7, with TRBD2 matching 9 bases. CDR3 length: 15 amino acids. The germline V gene has CDR1 MNHNS and CDR2 SASEGT. V trimming: 2 bases; J trimming: 0 bases; junction bases outside the gene matches: 2. The CDR3 protein is CASSELAGSSYEQYF. CDR3 bases: TGTGCCAGCAGTGAACTAGCGGGGAGCTCCTACGAGCAGTACTTC.

The chain links TRBV7-8 to TRBJ1-2, with 9 bases lining up with TRBD1. J was trimmed by 4 bases and V by 2 bases; bases with no gene match: 11. Germline loops: CDR1 SGHVS, CDR2 FQNEAQ. CDR3 length: 17 amino acids. The DNA of the CDR3 is TGTGCCAGCAGCTTATTTTCTTTTACGGGACAGGGCTATGGCTACACCTTC. It encodes CASSLFSFTGQGYGYTF.

The V gene is TRBV18, the J gene TRBJ1-2; 7 bases fit TRBD1. The germline gives CDR1 KGHSH, CDR2 LQKENI. V trimming: 2 bases; J trimming: 6 bases; junction bases outside the gene matches: 9. The CDR3 extends over 15 amino acids. The CDR3 loop reads CASSPFQGGWDGYTF. CDR3 DNA sequence: TGTGCCAGCTCACCATTCCAGGGGGGATGGGATGGCTACACCTTC.

The chain recombines TRBV7-6 with TRBJ2-5; 9 bases are shared with TRBD2. Germline assignment: CDR1 SGHVS and CDR2 FNYEAQ. Trimming cost V 4 bases and J 5 bases; bases outside gene matches: 11. The CDR3 has 16 amino acids. The CDR3 bases are TGTGCCAGCAGCTCCCCGATGGGCGGGGGGGATGAGACCCAGTACTTC. Protein product: CASSSPMGGGDETQYF.

The CDR3 is CASSLGLAGNTIYF. In DNA form, the CDR3 reads TGTGCCAGCAGCCTCGGACTTGCCGGAAACACCATATATTTT. V and J are TRBV4-2 and TRBJ1-3; no firm D call. The CDR3 spans 14 residues. Germline loops: CDR1 LGHNA, CDR2 YNFKEQ. V lost 4 bases, J lost 4 bases, and 11 bases lay in between.

The chain links TRBV6-2 or TRBV6-3 to TRBJ2-1, with a weak D call TRBD1 (6 bases). The ends were cut back, 5 bases at V and 3 bases at J, with 17 bases in the middle. Germline V gene sequence: CDR1 MNHEY, CDR2 SVGEGT. The CDR3 has 16 amino acids. CDR3: CASSHDQGQYYNEQFF. The DNA for the CDR3 is TGTGCCAGCAGTCACGATCAGGGACAATACTACAATGAGCAGTTCTTC.

In nucleotides, the CDR3 is TGCGCCAGCAGCGCCGTTGACAGGGACTATGGCTACACCTTC. This gives the protein CASSAVDRDYGYTF. The gene calls are TRBV5-1 and TRBJ1-2; 7 positions match TRBD1. Germline assignment: CDR1 SGHRS and CDR2 YFSETQ. This CDR3 has 14 amino acids. Trimming removed 4 bases from V and 3 bases from J; junction bases left unmatched: 6.

The chain joins TRBV5-1 to TRBJ1-2; 8 bases are shared with TRBD1. The V gene end was trimmed by 2 bases and the J gene end by 5 bases; junction bases not matched to a gene: 8. The CDR3 covers 15 residues. Germline CDR1 and CDR2: SGHRS and YFSETQ. The DNA of the CDR3 is TGCGCCAGCAGCTTTACACTACAGGGGGAATATGGCTACACCTTC. It codes for CASSFTLQGEYGYTF. Full variable domain (rest looked up from reference TRBV5-1 and TRBJ1-2): KAGVTQTPRYLIKTRGQQVTLSCSPISGHRSVSWYQQTPGQGLQFLFEYFSETQRNKGNFPGRFSGRQFSNSRSEMNVSTLELGDSALYLCASSFTLQGEYGYTFGSGTRLTVV.

The CDR3 protein is CASSSRGGFRSYEQFF. Written as DNA, the CDR3 is TGTGCCAGCAGCTCCCGTGGAGGGTTTCGTTCTTATGAGCAGTTCTTC. The chain has TRBV7-2 and TRBJ2-1; D possibly corresponds to TRBD2 (6 bases). Looked up from germline, CDR1 is SGHTA and CDR2 is FQGNSA. The germline V and J ends were trimmed by 4 bases and 8 bases, with 21 bases remaining between them. The CDR3 extends over 16 amino acids.

In its sample, this clone was seen a few times. J is TRBJ1-2 and V is TRBV10-1, with no clear D. V was cut by 3 bases and J by 3 bases, with 8 bases left in between. CDR1 is WNHNN and CDR2 is SYGVQD in the germline V gene (reference sequence). This CDR3 is built from 13 residues. The CDR3 sequence: CASSDREHYGYTF. The CDR3 region has the DNA TGCGCCAGCAGTGACCGCGAACACTATGGCTACACCTTC.

This CDR3 reads CASSLDYTEAFF. In DNA form, the CDR3 reads TGTGCCAGCAGCCTGGACTACACTGAAGCTTTCTTT. The rearrangement uses TRBV5-4 and TRBJ1-1; D is unclear. Germline V gene sequence: CDR1 SGHNT, CDR2 YYREEE (reference sequence). V was clipped by 4 bases and J by 3 bases, with 7 bases between them. The CDR3 contains 12 residues.

This chain connects TRBV6-2 or TRBV6-3 to TRBJ2-2, with TRBD2 matching over 8 bases. Germline trimming cut 6 bases from V and 7 bases from J; bases unmatched to any gene: 10. Germline V gene data show CDR1 as MNHEY and CDR2 as SVGEGT. CDR3 length equals 15 residues. CDR3 protein: CASSPSGSPNGELFF. CDR3 nucleotide sequence: TGTGCCAGCAGCCCAAGCGGGAGTCCTAACGGGGAGCTGTTTTTT.